The 23 T cell receptor beta chains presented below share a single source sample, sequenced in a study of blood T cell repertoires in COVID-19. Produced via immunoSEQ multiplex PCR; TCRdb's table is partial and in-frame only. The sample shows hundreds of thousands of clones, around 91% of them seen only once. Sequencing was performed on PBMCs or T cells enriched from blood (not recorded which). Receptors were obtained from a man aged 25 to 40 who had recovered from COVID-19.

This clone has just one count. V usage is TRBV5-1 and J usage is TRBJ2-5; 11 bases map to TRBD2. This CDR3 is built from 16 residues. Germline trimming cut 0 bases from V and 5 bases from J; bases unmatched to any gene: 6. CDR1 is SGHRS, CDR2 YFSETQ, per germline. The CDR3 sequence is CASSLVLAGAVETQYF. CDR3 DNA sequence: TGCGCCAGCAGCTTGGTACTAGCGGGAGCGGTTGAGACCCAGTACTTC.

This clone was seen just once. The sample carries other DNA sequences with the same CDR3. The chain combines TRBV9 with TRBJ1-5, with TRBD1 matching over 8 bases. Germline CDR1 reads SGDLS; CDR2 reads YYNGEE. V was pared by 2 bases and J by 4 bases, with 2 bases of the junction left unmatched. This CDR3 spans 14 amino acids. The CDR3 coding sequence is TGTGCCAGCAGCGTCGGACAGGGAAATCAGCCCCAGCATTTT. This translates into CASSVGQGNQPQHF.

This sequence joins TRBV19 and TRBJ2-7, with 7 bases identical to TRBD1. V lost 8 bases, J lost 4 bases, and 8 bases stayed unmatched. The CDR3 runs to 13 residues. Germline CDR1 reads LNHDA; CDR2 reads SQIVND (reference sequence). The chain's CDR3 is CASQDRIGYEQYF. As DNA, the CDR3 is TGTGCCAGTCAGGACAGGATCGGGTACGAGCAGTACTTC.

The CDR3 sequence: CASSSDGLYNQPQHF. CDR3 nucleotides: TGTGCCAGCAGCTCGGACGGACTCTACAATCAGCCCCAGCATTTT. This chain links TRBV7-9 with TRBJ1-5; D call uncertain. V lost 4 bases and J 3 bases, leaving 13 bases between the germline ends. There are 15 residues in the CDR3. Germline lookup yields CDR1 SEHNR and CDR2 FQNEAQ (reference sequence).

J is TRBJ2-3 and V is TRBV5-1, with D tentatively TRBD2 (5 bases). CDR1 is SGHRS, CDR2 YFSETQ, per germline. The CDR3 covers 14 residues. The germline V and J ends were trimmed by 2 bases and 3 bases, with 10 bases remaining between them. As DNA, the CDR3 is TGCGCCAGCAGCTTCGGGGATGGTACAGATACGCAGTATTTT. Amino acids: CASSFGDGTDTQYF.

The chain couples TRBV19 to TRBJ2-2, with 8 bases matching TRBD2. Germline-derived CDR1 and CDR2 are LNHDA and SQIVND (reference sequence). V lost 6 bases and J lost 0; bases outside the gene matches: 15. The CDR3 has 19 residues. The CDR3 DNA is TGTGCCAGTAGCCGCCGTAGTAGCGGGGACCCTGCGAACACCGGGGAGCTGTTTTTT. It codes for CASSRRSSGDPANTGELFF.

This chain uses TRBV6-4 with TRBJ2-1; 9 bases are shared with TRBD2. The ends lost 3 bases at V and 8 bases at J; junction bases unmatched: 5. Germline V gene data show CDR1 as MRHNA and CDR2 as SNTAGT. This CDR3 has 14 amino acids. CDR3 nucleotides: TGTGCCAGCAGTGAGGCGGGAGGGCCATATGAGCAGTTCTTC. It codes for CASSEAGGPYEQFF.

The chain employs TRBV5-1 and TRBJ1-5; weak D call: TRBD1 (5 bases). Germline CDR1 SGHRS, CDR2 YFSETQ. The CDR3 is made up of 15 amino acids. V gave up 4 bases and J gave up 2 bases, with 13 bases separating them. This chain's CDR3 is CASSRTTGGNQPQHF. The DNA for the CDR3 is TGCGCCAGCAGCCGAACCACGGGGGGCAATCAGCCCCAGCATTTT.

In its sample, this clone was seen a few times. This chain joins TRBV10-3 and TRBJ1-6; D is possibly TRBD1 (5 bases). This CDR3 spans 15 amino acids. Germline CDR1 ENHRY, CDR2 SYGVKD. The ends were cut back, 0 bases at V and 9 bases at J, with 12 bases in the middle. The CDR3 here is CAISESTPGRSPLHF. CDR3 sequence (DNA): TGTGCCATCAGTGAGTCTACCCCAGGGCGTTCACCCCTCCACTTT.

V gene TRBV5-1 combines with J gene TRBJ2-1, with D perhaps matching TRBD2 (6 bases). In germline, CDR1 is SGHRS, CDR2 YFSETQ. This CDR3 is built from 16 residues. Trimming removed 0 bases from V and 2 bases from J, with 12 bases in between. The CDR3 DNA reads as TGCGCCAGCAGCTTGGGTGGCGGGGCGGCCTACAATGAGCAGTTCTTC. Its translation is CASSLGGGAAYNEQFF.

The rearrangement uses TRBV5-1 and TRBJ2-2, with D possibly being TRBD2 (7 bases). Trimming pared 4 bases from V and 4 bases from J, leaving 17 bases between. Per the germline V gene, CDR1 is SGHRS and CDR2 is YFSETQ. The CDR3 covers 16 residues. CDR3 DNA sequence: TGCGCCAGCAGCCAGGGACGGGGGGCCAGCACCGGGGAGCTGTTTTTT. Translating it yields CASSQGRGASTGELFF.

This rearrangement joins TRBV7-9 to TRBJ2-5; 10 positions agree with TRBD2. Per the germline V gene, CDR1 is SEHNR and CDR2 is FQNEAQ (reference sequence). This CDR3 has 17 residues. The V and J ends lost 0 bases and 2 bases, in that order; junction bases with no gene match: 6. The chain's CDR3 is CASSLAFGTSEQETQYF. Here the CDR3 DNA reads TGTGCCAGCAGCTTAGCATTCGGGACTAGCGAGCAAGAGACCCAGTACTTC. Complete variable domain (other parts from reference TRBV7-9 and TRBJ2-5): DTGVSQNPRHKITKRGQNVTFRCDPISEHNRLYWYRQTLGQGPEFLTYFQNEAQLEKSRLLSDRFSAERPKGSFSTLEIQRTEQGDSAMYLCASSLAFGTSEQETQYFGPGTRLLVL.

The rearrangement uses TRBV10-3 and TRBJ1-6, with TRBD1 matching over 7 bases. With 3 bases clipped from V and 6 bases from J, the junction kept 8 bases outside the gene matches. This CDR3 comprises 16 residues. CDR1 and CDR2 (germline): ENHRY, SYGVKD. CDR3 protein: CAISERDSRFNSPLHF. CDR3 DNA sequence: TGTGCCATCAGTGAACGGGACAGCCGATTTAATTCACCCCTCCACTTT.

V and J are TRBV5-1 and TRBJ2-1, with a possible D match to TRBD2 (5 bases). V dropped 6 bases and J dropped 4 bases, with 14 bases sitting between them. The germline V gene encodes CDR1 SGHRS and CDR2 YFSETQ. The CDR3 loop spans 14 amino acids. The CDR3 coding sequence is TGCGCCAGCACCGATAGCGTCTCGTACAATGAGCAGTTCTTC. Its protein product is CASTDSVSYNEQFF. The whole variable domain, remainder taken from reference TRBV5-1 and TRBJ2-1, is KAGVTQTPRYLIKTRGQQVTLSCSPISGHRSVSWYQQTPGQGLQFLFEYFSETQRNKGNFPGRFSGRQFSNSRSEMNVSTLELGDSALYLCASTDSVSYNEQFFGPGTRLTVL.

J is TRBJ1-1 and V is TRBV5-1, with 11 bases identical to TRBD1. V was clipped by 4 bases and J by 7 bases; unmatched bases: 12. Germline V gene sequence: CDR1 SGHRS, CDR2 YFSETQ. CDR3 size: 16 residues. CDR3 protein: CASSPGQGAGGGEAFF. The CDR3 DNA follows: TGCGCCAGCAGCCCCGGACAGGGGGCGGGCGGGGGTGAAGCTTTCTTT.

This CDR3 is CAWSVTGGRSPLHF. CDR3 in DNA: TGTGCCTGGAGTGTTACAGGGGGACGCTCACCCCTCCACTTT. This chain connects TRBV30 to TRBJ1-6; 8 bases fit TRBD1. The CDR3 is 14 residues long. CDR1 and CDR2 (germline): GTSNPN, SVGIG (reference sequence). V gave up 0 bases and J gave up 10 bases; unmatched junction bases: 5.

This clone was counted once. The rearrangement uses TRBV4-1 and TRBJ1-3, with D maybe TRBD1 (6 bases). Germline assignment: CDR1 MGHRA and CDR2 YSYEKL. V lost 4 bases and J 4 bases, leaving 11 bases between the germline ends. The CDR3 covers 14 residues. In DNA, the CDR3 is TGCGCCAGCAGCCTGCGGACAGCGGGAAACACCATATATTTT. Translation gives CASSLRTAGNTIYF.

The rearrangement uses TRBV5-6 and TRBJ2-2; 10 bases line up with TRBD1. The J segment lost 3 bases and the V segment lost 0 bases, leaving 2 bases of the junction unmatched. From germline, CDR1 is SGHDT and CDR2 YYEEEE. The CDR3 totals 16 residues. CDR3 bases: TGTGCCAGCAGCTTGGGGGACAGGGGATACACCGGGGAGCTGTTTTTT. Translated, it gives CASSLGDRGYTGELFF.

CDR3 sequence reads: CASTSGGYSGANVLTF. In DNA form, the CDR3 reads TGTGCCAGCACCTCAGGGGGTTACTCTGGGGCCAACGTCCTGACTTTC. This chain links TRBV28 with TRBJ2-6; 7 bases match TRBD1. The CDR3 sequence is 16 residues long. V lost 7 bases and J lost 0; bases outside the gene matches: 6. Germline V CDR1 and CDR2: MDHEN, SYDVKM.

This chain links TRBV7-9 with TRBJ1-1; no clear D. The CDR3 is 10 residues long. Trimming pared 5 bases from V and 4 bases from J, leaving 2 bases between. CDR1 SEHNR and CDR2 FQNEAQ come from the germline V gene (reference sequence). CDR3 in amino acids: CASSLTEAFF. For the CDR3, the DNA is TGTGCCAGCAGCCTCACTGAAGCTTTCTTT.

The DNA of the CDR3 is TGTGCCAGCAGCCACCTTACTAGCTGGAGTGAGCAGTTCTTC. Residues: CASSHLTSWSEQFF. The chain combines TRBV7-2 with TRBJ2-1, with a possible D match to TRBD2 (6 bases). The ends were cut back, 5 bases at V and 9 bases at J, with 17 bases in the middle. Germline loops: CDR1 SGHTA, CDR2 FQGNSA. The CDR3 spans 14 residues.

In regard to this clone: The same CDR3 arises from other DNA sequences in this sample as well. J is TRBJ1-3 and V is TRBV5-1; D gene uncertain. CDR3 size: 15 residues. V was cut by 0 bases and J by 0 bases, with 7 bases left in between. The V gene's germline CDR1 is SGHRS and CDR2 YFSETQ. DNA for the CDR3: TGCGCCAGCAGCTTGGACGGGAGCTCTGGAAACACCATATATTTT. Its protein is CASSLDGSSGNTIYF.

CDR3 nucleotides: TGTGCCAGCAGGACTCCGGGACAGGGGAAGACTGGCTACACCTTC. It yields the protein CASRTPGQGKTGYTF. The chain links TRBV6-5 to TRBJ1-2; 10 bases fit TRBD1. The CDR3 covers 15 residues. CDR1 and CDR2 from the germline V gene are MNHEY and SVGAGI. Trimming took 6 bases from V and 7 from J; bases not matched to a gene: 11.